These 16 T cell receptor beta chains came from one sample sequenced in a study of T cell repertoires in cytomegalovirus infection. Antigen specificity for these receptors is unknown. TCRdb analysed the reads with MiXCR anew, one entry per CDR3 protein. Of about 770,000 distinct CDR3 sequences in the sample, roughly 28% were seen once. The material was cultured CD8+ T cells from PBMCs, obtained from culture after CMV antigen stimulation. The receptors were gathered from a human donor in good health (CMV status not recorded). Some clones in this sample may be carry-over from other donors' samples.

The chain couples TRBV7-9 to TRBJ2-1, with D possibly called TRBD1 or TRBD2 (5 bases each). The CDR3 covers 16 residues. Germline V gene data show CDR1 as SEHNR and CDR2 as FQNEAQ (reference sequence). V was trimmed by 2 bases and J by 7 bases, leaving 18 bases between them. CDR3 in DNA: TGTGCCAGCAGCTTATTGTGGGGGAAGGATTTTAATGAGCAGTTCTTC. Its translation is CASSLLWGKDFNEQFF.

The chain has TRBV27 and TRBJ1-2; TRBD1 matches 10 bases. The J segment lost 4 bases and the V segment lost 5 bases, leaving 7 bases of the junction unmatched. The CDR3 contains 15 residues. Germline V lookup: CDR1 MNHEY, CDR2 SMNVEV (reference sequence). The CDR3 DNA reads TGTGCCAGCAGTGGGCGGGACAGGGGAATCTATGGCTACACCTTC. Its translation: CASSGRDRGIYGYTF.

This clonotype was seen a handful of times. This chain uses TRBV12-3 or TRBV12-4 with TRBJ2-3; 10 bases line up with TRBD2. The CDR3 has 15 residues. J was trimmed by 2 bases and V by 3 bases; bases with no gene match: 2. CDR3 sequence: CASSFTSGATDTQYF. The CDR3 DNA reads as TGTGCCAGCAGTTTCACTAGCGGGGCCACAGATACGCAGTATTTT.

The rearrangement joins TRBV4-1 to TRBJ2-4, with D tentatively TRBD1 (5 bases). There are 15 residues in the CDR3. Germline V gives CDR1 MGHRA, CDR2 YSYEKL. Trimming stripped 1 base from V and 7 bases from J, with 14 bases between. CDR3 region: CASSQAREGDNIQYF. The CDR3 DNA sequence: TGCGCCAGCAGCCAAGCCAGGGAAGGCGATAACATTCAGTACTTC.

This sequence joins TRBV5-5 and TRBJ2-7, with D unresolved. The CDR3 has 14 amino acids. Germline V gives CDR1 SGHKS, CDR2 YYEKEE (reference sequence). V lost 1 base and J lost 2, with 10 bases in between. The CDR3 region has the DNA TGTGCCAGCAGCTTGAGGCCGATTGCCTACGAGCAGTACTTC. It is translated as CASSLRPIAYEQYF.

V gene TRBV27 combines with J gene TRBJ2-3, with TRBD1 identical over 9 bases. The V gene's germline CDR1 is MNHEY and CDR2 SMNVEV (reference sequence). V shed 3 bases, J shed 1 base, and the junction held 11 bases outside the gene matches. CDR3 size: 18 residues. The CDR3 DNA is TGTGCCAGCAGTTTCCTTCCCACAGGGGGCATGGGCACAGATACGCAGTATTTT. Translated: CASSFLPTGGMGTDTQYF.

The chain couples TRBV2 to TRBJ2-2, with D unresolved. V was trimmed by 4 bases and J by 2 bases, leaving 8 bases between them. This CDR3 has 14 residues. Germline CDR1 and CDR2: SNHLY and FYNNEI. Here the CDR3 reads CASSAYRNTGELFF. DNA of the CDR3: TGTGCCAGCAGTGCTTACAGAAACACCGGGGAGCTGTTTTTT. Full variable domain (remainder filled in from reference TRBV2 and TRBJ2-2): EPEVTQTPSHQVTQMGQEVILRCVPISNHLYFYWYRQILGQKVEFLVSFYNNEISEKSEIFDDQFSVERPDGSNFTLKIRSTKLEDSAMYFCASSAYRNTGELFFGEGSRLTVL.

The chain has TRBV6-5 and TRBJ2-5; TRBD1 agrees at 8 bases. Germline CDR1 MNHEY, CDR2 SVGAGI. The V gene end was trimmed by 4 bases and the J gene end by 3 bases; junction bases not matched to a gene: 4. The CDR3 contains 14 residues. The CDR3 reads CASSWTGPEETQYF. The CDR3 nucleotides are TGTGCCAGCAGTTGGACAGGGCCTGAAGAGACCCAGTACTTC.

This clonotype was recorded a few times. The chain combines TRBV7-9 with TRBJ2-1, with a weak D call TRBD2 (7 bases). The CDR3 loop spans 13 amino acids. With 10 bases removed from V and 7 bases from J, the gap between germline ends came to 17 bases. Looked up from germline, CDR1 is SEHNR and CDR2 is FQNEAQ (reference sequence). The CDR3 DNA is TGTGCCACCTTGGGGGGGCCGCGGAATGAGCAGTTCTTC. It specifies CATLGGPRNEQFF.

The chain uses TRBV7-9 and TRBJ2-1, with D possibly TRBD1 on 6 matching bases. The ends were cut back, 5 bases at V and 9 bases at J, with 11 bases in the middle. CDR1 and CDR2 from the germline V gene are SEHNR and FQNEAQ (reference sequence). The CDR3 has 12 residues. The CDR3 sequence: CASSLQGAEQFF. Here the CDR3 DNA reads TGTGCCAGCAGCCTACAGGGCGCTGAGCAGTTCTTC.

This clonotype turned up a few times. The chain has TRBV6-2 or TRBV6-3 and TRBJ2-1, with a tentative D call TRBD1 (5 bases). The germline CDR1 and CDR2 sequences are MNHEY and SVGEGT. V was cut by 4 bases and J by 0 bases, with 16 bases left in between. The CDR3 consists of 17 residues. CDR3 in DNA: TGTGCCAGCAGTTCGGTAGCCCCAGGGTCCTCCTACAATGAGCAGTTCTTC. This encodes CASSSVAPGSSYNEQFF.

This clonotype was observed a handful of times. The V call is TRBV14, the J call TRBJ1-1; D is undetermined. From germline, CDR1 is SGHDN and CDR2 FVKESK. The CDR3 runs 13 residues. The V end lost 0 bases, the J end lost 7 bases, and 9 bases lay between the germline ends. The DNA of the CDR3 is TGTGCCAGCAGCCAAGATGTTGGGGTTGAAGCTTTCTTT. It codes for CASSQDVGVEAFF.

This clonotype was observed a single time. The V gene is TRBV7-9, the J gene TRBJ2-6; no clear D gene. Trimming left V 7 bases short and J 0 bases short, with 10 bases between. CDR3 length: 15 amino acids. Germline loops: CDR1 SEHNR, CDR2 FQNEAQ (reference sequence). The CDR3 loop reads CASTLGSSGANVLTF. As DNA, the CDR3 is TGTGCCAGCACCCTAGGAAGCTCTGGGGCCAACGTCCTGACTTTC.

This clonotype was observed a few times. The V gene is TRBV6-6, the J gene TRBJ2-3; 7 bases align to TRBD2. The germline V gene encodes CDR1 MNHNY and CDR2 SVGAGI (reference sequence). The CDR3 length is 13 residues. V lost 7 bases to trimming and J lost 3 bases; unmatched junction nucleotides: 4. The DNA of the CDR3 is TGTGCCAGCACCGTCGGGGGGACAGATACGCAGTATTTT. Encoded protein: CASTVGGTDTQYF.

This clonotype turned up a few times. The rearrangement joins TRBV7-8 to TRBJ2-7, with 7 positions matching TRBD1. The CDR3 extends over 11 amino acids. Germline assignment: CDR1 SGHVS and CDR2 FQNEAQ. The junction had 5 bases not matched to a gene; V was cut back by 4 bases and J by 11 bases. Written as DNA, the CDR3 is TGTGCCAGCAGCTCGCACGGGACAGAGTACGTC. Residues: CASSSHGTEYV.

J is TRBJ2-7 and V is TRBV12-5; 9 nucleotides agree with TRBD1. The CDR3 is 15 residues long. Germline loops: CDR1 LGHNT, CDR2 FRNRAP. The junction had 8 bases not matched to a gene; V was cut back by 4 bases and J by 4 bases. In nucleotides, the CDR3 is TGTGCTAGTGGTTATCACGGGACAGGGCTATACGAGCAGTACTTC. Amino acids: CASGYHGTGLYEQYF.